This TCR beta chain is drawn from a study of Ad26.COV2.S vaccination and SARS-CoV-2 variants. Germline-derived CDR1 and CDR2 are MNHEY and SVGAGI. CDR3 size: 15 residues. The V gene end was trimmed by 6 bases and the J gene end by 8 bases; junction bases not matched to a gene: 7. Method: immunoSEQ multiplex PCR; TCRdb's copy keeps in-frame clones and lacks some. The data contain 100,000 or so clones, roughly 75% of them singletons. The chain has TRBV6-5 and TRBJ2-1; 13 nucleotides align to TRBD2. This specimen consisted of peripheral blood, obtained after recovery from COVID-19. The receptor was derived from a human donor who had recovered from COVID-19. CDR3 region: CASRGGTSGKDEQFF. CDR3 DNA: TGTGCCAGCAGGGGGGGGACTAGCGGGAAAGATGAGCAGTTCTTC.